The 7 T cell receptor beta chains reported below all come from one sample, sequenced in a study of early T cells in non-severe SARS-CoV-2 infection. In TCRdb, the 5' RACE reads were re-called with MiXCR into one record per CDR3 protein. The sample consists of about 35,000 distinct CDR3 sequences, 4.5% to 7% of them appearing once. Material: whole blood, obtained at baseline. Source of these receptors: an adult who was a healthcare worker with PCR-confirmed SARS-CoV-2 infection or an uninfected control (not recorded which).

This clonotype was seen ten or more times. The chain joins TRBV19 to TRBJ1-5; weak D call: TRBD1 (5 bases). V shed 4 bases and J shed 6 bases, with 10 bases lying between them. CDR1 is LNHDA and CDR2 is SQIVND in the germline V gene (reference sequence). CDR3 length equals 13 residues. CDR3 amino acids: CASSRGGVQPQHF. CDR3 nucleotides: TGTGCCAGTAGTAGAGGAGGGGTTCAGCCCCAGCATTTT.

The chain joins TRBV5-1 to TRBJ2-3, with D perhaps given as TRBD1 or TRBD2 (5 bases each). The CDR3 consists of 16 residues. Germline V gene lookup returns CDR1 SGHRS and CDR2 YFSETQ. Trimming removed 7 bases at V and 4 bases at J, with 22 bases between. CDR3 region: CASRSGPGSLADTQYF. The CDR3 DNA follows: TGCGCCAGCCGCAGCGGACCAGGGTCCCTCGCAGATACGCAGTATTTT.

This clonotype was recorded at least ten times. The genes are TRBV4-1 and TRBJ2-7, with D perhaps assigned TRBD1 or TRBD2 (6 bases each). This CDR3 comprises 16 residues. V shed 3 bases and J shed 2 bases, with 17 bases lying between them. Germline V gene sequence: CDR1 MGHRA, CDR2 YSYEKL. The CDR3 region is CASSHAGGGPAYEQYF. CDR3 DNA: TGCGCCAGCAGCCATGCCGGAGGGGGGCCAGCCTACGAGCAGTACTTC.

This clonotype was detected ten times or more. V and J are TRBV5-6 and TRBJ1-1; 8 bases fit TRBD1. With V trimmed by 4 bases and J by 1 base, 6 bases remained unmatched. The CDR3 has 15 amino acids. Germline-derived CDR1 and CDR2 are SGHDT and YYEEEE. For the CDR3, the DNA is TGTGCCAGCAGCGCCCTGGACAGGGCGAACACTGAAGCTTTCTTT. Its protein product is CASSALDRANTEAFF.

The chain combines TRBV2 with TRBJ2-7, with a weak D call TRBD2 (6 bases). The germline gives CDR1 SNHLY, CDR2 FYNNEI. Trimming took off 4 bases at V and 5 bases at J, with 18 bases between the two ends. The CDR3 loop spans 15 amino acids. The DNA for the CDR3 is TGTGCCAGCAGTGTACCCGGGACTTCGCGCAACGAGCAGTACTTC. As protein: CASSVPGTSRNEQYF.

This chain links TRBV7-2 with TRBJ1-2; D possibly corresponds to TRBD1 (5 bases). The germline V gene has CDR1 SGHTA and CDR2 FQGNSA. V gave up 5 bases and J gave up 3 bases, with 19 bases separating them. This CDR3 comprises 16 residues. CDR3 coding DNA: TGTGCCAGCAGCCCCCTGGGGGTGCAGGGCTACTATGGCTACACCTTC. Its protein is CASSPLGVQGYYGYTF. The variable domain in full, completed from reference TRBV7-2 and TRBJ1-2, reads GAGVSQSPSNKVTEKGKDVELRCDPISGHTALYWYRQSLGQGLEFLIYFQGNSAPDKSGLPSDRFSAERTGGSVSTLTIQRTQQEDSAVYLCASSPLGVQGYYGYTFGSGTRLTVV.

This clonotype was picked up many times. The chain uses TRBV28 and TRBJ2-1, with TRBD2 matching over 7 bases. This CDR3 region has 14 residues. Germline lookup yields CDR1 MDHEN and CDR2 SYDVKM. The V segment lost 3 bases and the J segment 7 bases; nucleotides outside the gene matches: 6. The CDR3 coding sequence is TGTGCCAGCAGTTTGGGCGGGAGAGAGAATGAGCAGTTCTTC. This sequence encodes CASSLGGRENEQFF.